The subject of this entry is one T cell receptor beta chain. CDR3 length equals 16 residues. Trimming cost V 2 bases and J 7 bases; bases outside gene matches: 8. Germline V gene sequence: CDR1 SGHTA, CDR2 FQGTGA. Each PCR received spiked synthetic TCR analog templates. Clones were read by immunoSEQ multiplex PCR, and TCRdb kept only the in-frame ones, dropping some. The data contain about 130,000 clones, 86% of them singletons. The time point is: peripheral blood 6 weeks after treatment start. Each individual provided 1 to 8 samples (taken pretreatment and on-treatment). The data belong to a study of PD-L1 blockade in urothelial cancer. The overall study: When patients started atezolizumab around 2014, it was given at 1,200 mg intravenously every 3 weeks. Timepoints chosen for blood analysis were 3 weeks (second dose) and 6 weeks after treatment start.

This TCR came from a man aged 50 to 59 with urothelial cancer. This sequence joins TRBV7-3 and TRBJ2-1; 10 bases are a match to TRBD2. This specimen was PBMCs, taken around atezolizumab (anti-PD-L1) treatment. This chain's CDR3 is CASSLGTSVSWNEQFF. The CDR3 DNA reads as TGTGCCAGCAGCTTAGGGACTAGCGTAAGTTGGAATGAGCAGTTCTTC. The entire variable domain, with the rest obtained from reference TRBV7-3 and TRBJ2-1, is as follows: GAGVSQTPSNKVTEKGKYVELRCDPISGHTALYWYRQSLGQGPEFLIYFQGTGAADDSGLPNDRFFAVRPEGSVSTLKIQRTERGDSAVYLCASSLGTSVSWNEQFFGPGTRLTVL.